What follows is one TCR beta chain and its context. What it binds is not known. The data stem from a study of cytomegalovirus exposure and HLA in healthy donors. Study in general: Early on, a data release was issued that held 85 million to 95 million unique TCRs from HLA-typed donors.

PCR involved 60 Vbeta and 13 Jbeta primers. Sequencing was performed with immunoSEQ multiplex PCR; in TCRdb, only in-frame clones are kept and a portion is missing. This table holds roughly 140,000 clones, 82% found once. The donors comprised healthy bone marrow donors. Whole-study findings and limits: Many donors shared some public TCRs, even though most TCR sequences were rare. Association with HLA alleles at 0.05 false discovery rate was found for roughly 17,000 TCR beta sequences in a later analysis.

The V gene end was trimmed by 7 bases and the J gene end by 3 bases; junction bases not matched to a gene: 7. This CDR3 has 14 residues. Germline V gene lookup returns CDR1 MNHEY and CDR2 SMNVEV (reference sequence). The rearrangement uses TRBV27 and TRBJ2-7, with 9 bases fitting TRBD2. Sequenced sample: PBMCs. This TCR came from a male donor in good health and CMV-seronegative. CDR3 protein: CASTRGGGRYEQYF. The CDR3 nucleotides are TGTGCCAGCACCCGCGGGGGGGGCCGCTACGAGCAGTACTTC.